These 21 T cell receptor beta chains were all obtained from the same sample, sequenced in a study of blood T cell repertoires in COVID-19. Assay: immunoSEQ multiplex PCR; the TCRdb copy retains only in-frame clones and omits some. The repertoire holds some 260,000 clones, with 70% to 90% as singletons. Sequencing was carried out using peripheral blood. All receptors derive from a man older than 75 with acute or convalescent COVID-19.

The V call is TRBV4-3, the J call TRBJ1-2; no firm D call. CDR1 LGHNA and CDR2 YSLEER come from the germline V gene. V lost 4 bases and J lost 10, with 19 bases in between. The CDR3 totals 14 residues. The CDR3: CASSRSRTAFAYTF. CDR3 in DNA: TGCGCCAGCAGCCGGTCCCGGACTGCCTTCGCCTACACCTTC.

This rearrangement joins TRBV6-6 to TRBJ2-3; D uncertain. CDR1 MNHNY and CDR2 SVGAGI come from the germline V gene (reference sequence). The CDR3 is 13 amino acids. The V end lost 2 bases, the J end lost 3 bases, and 6 bases lay between the germline ends. The CDR3 here is CASSYPTTDTQYF. The CDR3 DNA reads as TGTGCCAGCAGTTACCCGACTACAGATACGCAGTATTTT.

The chain recombines TRBV12-5 with TRBJ1-4; 7 bases are a match to TRBD1. The CDR3 has 15 residues. CDR1 is LGHNT and CDR2 is FRNRAP in the germline V gene. Unmatched junction bases numbered 5, after V lost 5 bases and J lost 2 bases. The CDR3 protein is CASGQRQGTNEKLFF. The CDR3 DNA reads TGTGCTAGTGGTCAACGACAGGGTACTAATGAAAAACTGTTTTTT.

The DNA for the CDR3 is TGCGCCAGCACCACGGGAGGGGGCGGGGAGCTGTTTTTT. Residues: CASTTGGGGELFF. This chain links TRBV5-1 with TRBJ2-2; 8 bases line up with TRBD2. The germline V gene has CDR1 SGHRS and CDR2 YFSETQ. The V and J ends lost 6 bases and 7 bases, in that order; junction bases with no gene match: 5. CDR3 length: 13 amino acids.

This rearrangement joins TRBV19 to TRBJ2-1; 8 nucleotides match TRBD2. There are 15 residues in the CDR3. V shed 7 bases and J 4 bases; nucleotides not matched to a gene: 9. CDR1 and CDR2 (germline): LNHDA, SQIVND (reference sequence). This chain's CDR3 is CASTTTSDYYNEQFF. In nucleotides, the CDR3 is TGTGCCAGTACCACGACTAGCGACTATTACAATGAGCAGTTCTTC.

This clone has a single count. The chain recombines TRBV4-2 with TRBJ1-4; 9 nucleotides line up with TRBD1. CDR1 and CDR2 (germline): LGHNA, YNFKEQ. Trimming at V came to 0 bases and at J to 2 bases, leaving 7 bases not matched to a gene. The CDR3 sequence is 18 residues long. CDR3 DNA sequence: TGTGCCAGCAGCCAAGATAACAGGGGGCTAGGGACTAATGAAAAACTGTTTTTT. Translation: CASSQDNRGLGTNEKLFF.

V is TRBV6-7 and J is TRBJ2-2; 8 nucleotides line up with TRBD2. TRBV6-7 is treated as an ORF (open reading frame) with a function not yet certain. The CDR3 covers 15 residues. The V segment lost 6 bases and the J segment 3 bases; nucleotides outside the gene matches: 6. Written as DNA, the CDR3 is TGTGCCAGCAGGTACGGGACTAGAGACACCGGGGAGCTGTTTTTT. Its translation: CASRYGTRDTGELFF.

The rearrangement uses TRBV5-1 and TRBJ2-6; D may be TRBD2 (6 bases). V was trimmed by 6 bases and J by 2 bases, leaving 12 bases between them. Germline V gene data show CDR1 as SGHRS and CDR2 as YFSETQ. The CDR3 covers 15 residues. The CDR3 DNA follows: TGCGCCAGCAACGGTCGGGAGCCTGGGGCCAACGTCCTGACTTTC. This translates into CASNGREPGANVLTF.

This rearrangement joins TRBV28 to TRBJ2-6; no clear D gene. The CDR3 runs to 14 residues. Germline CDR1 is MDHEN and CDR2 is SYDVKM. The CDR3 DNA follows: TGTGTGCGGCCGTCCCTCTCTGGGGCCAACGTCCTGACTTTC. Its protein is CVRPSLSGANVLTF.

The V and J genes are TRBV28 and TRBJ1-3; perhaps TRBD1 as D (6 bases). Germline V gene lookup returns CDR1 MDHEN and CDR2 SYDVKM. V lost 2 bases and J lost 0, with 17 bases in between. The CDR3 has 18 amino acids. The CDR3 DNA reads TGTGCCAGCAGTTTACCCGGGGGGGGCAGGGACTCTGGAAACACCATATATTTT. Residues: CASSLPGGGRDSGNTIYF.

This chain uses TRBV21-1 with TRBJ1-3; TRBD1 is taken as the D call from the table, unchecked against the DNA. TRBV21-1 represents a pseudogene. The CDR3 is made up of 14 amino acids. CDR3 DNA sequence: TGTGCCAGCAGCCTACAGGGATCGGGAAACACCATATATTTT. It yields the protein CASSLQGSGNTIYF.

This clone has only a few counts. The chain couples TRBV2 to TRBJ1-5; tentative D call: TRBD1 (6 bases). V lost 7 bases and J lost 2, with 6 bases in between. From germline, CDR1 is SNHLY and CDR2 FYNNEI. The CDR3 spans 12 residues. CDR3 DNA sequence: TGTGCCAGCAAGGGGGGCAATCAGCCCCAGCATTTT. This translates into CASKGGNQPQHF.

The chain joins TRBV27 to TRBJ2-7; TRBD1 aligns across 10 bases. CDR1 and CDR2 from the germline V gene are MNHEY and SMNVEV (reference sequence). The CDR3 has 14 amino acids. J lost 7 bases, V lost 5 bases, and 8 bases had no gene match. The chain's CDR3 is CASSPGTGAWEQYF. The DNA of the CDR3 is TGTGCCAGCAGTCCCGGGACAGGGGCTTGGGAGCAGTACTTC.

The chain combines TRBV6-2 or TRBV6-3 with TRBJ2-7; 8 bases are a match to TRBD2. The V gene end was trimmed by 2 bases and the J gene end by 1 base; junction bases not matched to a gene: 4. This CDR3 is built from 15 residues. Germline CDR1 reads MNHEY; CDR2 reads SVGEGT. The CDR3 loop reads CASSYRAGVSYEQYF. CDR3 DNA sequence: TGTGCCAGCAGTTACCGAGCGGGAGTTTCCTACGAGCAGTACTTC.

With regard to this clone: The same CDR3 also results from other DNA sequences found in this sample. The rearrangement links TRBV10-3 to TRBJ1-5; a weak D match, TRBD1 (5 bases). The CDR3 spans 14 residues. V shed 0 bases and J shed 6 bases, with 9 bases lying between them. Germline V CDR1 and CDR2: ENHRY, SYGVKD. The CDR3 DNA reads TGTGCCATCAGTGAGTCGGGGGGGGGTCAGCCCCAGCATTTT. Translated: CAISESGGGQPQHF.

This chain connects TRBV28 to TRBJ1-2, with 10 nucleotides matching TRBD1. This CDR3 is 14 amino acids long. V gave up 2 bases and J gave up 4 bases; unmatched junction bases: 1. Germline CDR1 is MDHEN and CDR2 is SYDVKM. For the CDR3, the DNA is TGTGCCAGCAGTTTAGGGGACAGGGGCTATGGCTACACCTTC. Translating gives CASSLGDRGYGYTF.

The gene calls are TRBV5-6 and TRBJ1-1, with 9 positions matching TRBD1. Trimming took 4 bases from V and 7 from J; bases not matched to a gene: 8. The CDR3 contains 14 residues. CDR1 is SGHDT and CDR2 is YYEEEE in the germline V gene. CDR3 DNA sequence: TGTGCCAGCAGCCCCGGGACAGGGATTTTTGAAGCTTTCTTT. It encodes CASSPGTGIFEAFF.

V gene TRBV4-2 combines with J gene TRBJ2-7; 7 bases agree with TRBD2. The CDR3 is made up of 13 amino acids. Germline-derived CDR1 and CDR2 are LGHNA and YNFKEQ. The J segment lost 11 bases and the V segment lost 2 bases, leaving 9 bases of the junction unmatched. The CDR3 reads CASSQPSGGIEYF. DNA of the CDR3: TGTGCCAGCAGCCAACCGTCGGGGGGTATAGAGTACTTC.

The rearrangement joins TRBV19 to TRBJ1-4, with a tentative D call TRBD1 (6 bases). Trimming removed 6 bases at V and 3 bases at J, with 14 bases between. The CDR3 totals 15 residues. Germline V gene sequence: CDR1 LNHDA, CDR2 SQIVND (reference sequence). DNA of the CDR3: TGTGCCAGTAGGGGGGCGCCCCGCCCTAATGAAAAACTGTTTTTT. Protein product: CASRGAPRPNEKLFF.

This clone was counted a few times. This chain links TRBV4-3 with TRBJ1-5; D unclear. The V end lost 0 bases, the J end lost 7 bases, and 7 bases lay between the germline ends. There are 13 residues in the CDR3. In germline, CDR1 is LGHNA, CDR2 YSLEER. The CDR3 bases are TGCGCCAGCAGCCAAGAGTACAACCAGCCCCAGCATTTT. This encodes CASSQEYNQPQHF.

This chain connects TRBV20-1 to TRBJ1-2; D may be TRBD1 (5 bases). The length of the CDR3 is 13 residues. The V gene's germline CDR1 is DFQATT and CDR2 SNEGSKA (reference sequence). The V gene lost 3 bases and the J gene lost 5 bases, with 13 bases spanning the gap. The CDR3 DNA follows: TGCAGTGCTAGTGTGGGGCGCAAATATGGCTACACCTTC. Encoded protein: CSASVGRKYGYTF.